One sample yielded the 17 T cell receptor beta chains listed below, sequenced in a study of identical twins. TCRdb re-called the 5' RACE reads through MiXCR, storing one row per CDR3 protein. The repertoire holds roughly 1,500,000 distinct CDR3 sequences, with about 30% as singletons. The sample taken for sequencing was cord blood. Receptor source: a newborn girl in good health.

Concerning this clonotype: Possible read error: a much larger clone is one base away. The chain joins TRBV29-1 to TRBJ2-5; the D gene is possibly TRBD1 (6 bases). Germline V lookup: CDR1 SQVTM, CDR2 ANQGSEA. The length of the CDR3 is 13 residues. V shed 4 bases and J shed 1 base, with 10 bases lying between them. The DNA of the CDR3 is TGCAGCGTTGGGAGGACAGTCCAAGAGACCCAGTACTTC. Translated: CSVGRTVQETQYF.

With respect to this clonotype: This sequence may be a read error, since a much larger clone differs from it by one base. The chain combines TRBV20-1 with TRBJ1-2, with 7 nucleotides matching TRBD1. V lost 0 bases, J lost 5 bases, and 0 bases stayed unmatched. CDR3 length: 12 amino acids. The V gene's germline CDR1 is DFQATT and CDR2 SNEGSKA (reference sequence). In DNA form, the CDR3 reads TGCAGTGCTAGAGAGACAGGGTATGGCTACACCTTC. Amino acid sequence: CSARETGYGYTF.

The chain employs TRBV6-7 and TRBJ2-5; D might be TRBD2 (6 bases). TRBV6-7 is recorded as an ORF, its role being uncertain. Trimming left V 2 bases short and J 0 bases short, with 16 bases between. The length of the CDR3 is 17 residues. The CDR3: CASSYRTELAYQETQYF. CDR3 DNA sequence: TGTGCCAGCAGTTACCGGACGGAACTAGCCTACCAAGAGACCCAGTACTTC.

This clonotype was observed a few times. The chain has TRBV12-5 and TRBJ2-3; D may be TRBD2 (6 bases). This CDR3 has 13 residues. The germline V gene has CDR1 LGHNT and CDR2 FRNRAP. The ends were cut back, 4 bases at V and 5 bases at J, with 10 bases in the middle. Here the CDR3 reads CASGSMGGDTQYF. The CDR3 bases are TGTGCTAGTGGTTCCATGGGGGGAGATACGCAGTATTTT.

Here the CDR3 reads CASSLSGTGHEQYF. The DNA of the CDR3 is TGTGCCAGCAGTTTAAGCGGGACAGGGCACGAGCAGTACTTC. V gene TRBV12-3 or TRBV12-4 combines with J gene TRBJ2-5; 9 bases line up with TRBD1. The J call may be in error: the DNA end matches TRBJ2-7 better. The CDR3 is 14 amino acids.

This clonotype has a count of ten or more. The CDR3 DNA reads TGTGCCAGCAATCGCTTCTCCTACGAGCAGTACTTC. It specifies CASNRFSYEQYF. The genes are TRBV7-9 and TRBJ2-7; D is ambiguous. Trimming pared 7 bases from V and 0 bases from J, leaving 7 bases between. Germline CDR1 is SEHNR and CDR2 is FQNEAQ (reference sequence). The CDR3 contains 12 residues.

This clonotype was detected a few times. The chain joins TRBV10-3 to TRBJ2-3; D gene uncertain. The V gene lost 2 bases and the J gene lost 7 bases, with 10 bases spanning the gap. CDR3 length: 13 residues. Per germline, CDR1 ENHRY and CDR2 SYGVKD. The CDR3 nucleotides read TGTGCCATCAGTGAGCGCCATTATTATACGCAGTATTTT. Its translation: CAISERHYYTQYF.

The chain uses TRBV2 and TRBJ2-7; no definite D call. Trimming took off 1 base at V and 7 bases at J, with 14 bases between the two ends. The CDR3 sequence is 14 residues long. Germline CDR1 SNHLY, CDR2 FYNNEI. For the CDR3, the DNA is TGTGCCAGCAGTGAAGGTTGGGCTTACAATGAGCAGTACTTC. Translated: CASSEGWAYNEQYF.

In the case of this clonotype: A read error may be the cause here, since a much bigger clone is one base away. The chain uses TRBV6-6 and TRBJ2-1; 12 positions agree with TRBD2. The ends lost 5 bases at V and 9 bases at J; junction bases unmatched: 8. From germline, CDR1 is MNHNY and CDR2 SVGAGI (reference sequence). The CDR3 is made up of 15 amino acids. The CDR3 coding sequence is TGTGCCAGCAGTACGCTAGCGGGGGGGTGGAGTGAGCAGTTCTTC. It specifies CASSTLAGGWSEQFF.

In DNA form, the CDR3 reads TGTGCCAGCAGCCCAAGGGACAGGGGGATTTACGAGCAGTACTTC. It yields the protein CASSPRDRGIYEQYF. This rearrangement joins TRBV12-3 or TRBV12-4 to TRBJ2-7; 11 bases fit TRBD1. V lost 6 bases and J lost 4; bases outside the gene matches: 8. This CDR3 region has 15 residues.

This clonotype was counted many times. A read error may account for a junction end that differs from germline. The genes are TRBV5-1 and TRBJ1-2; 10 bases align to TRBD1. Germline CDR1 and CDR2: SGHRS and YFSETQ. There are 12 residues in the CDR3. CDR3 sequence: CASRTGGYGYTF. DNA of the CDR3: TGTGCCAGCAGGACAGGGGGCTATGGCTACACCTTC.

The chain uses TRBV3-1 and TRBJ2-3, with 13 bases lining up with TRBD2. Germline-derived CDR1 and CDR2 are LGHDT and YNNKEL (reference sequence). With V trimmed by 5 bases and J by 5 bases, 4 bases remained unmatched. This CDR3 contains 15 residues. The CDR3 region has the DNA TGTGCCAGCAGCGATGGGACTAGCGGGAAAGATACGCAGTATTTT. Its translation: CASSDGTSGKDTQYF.

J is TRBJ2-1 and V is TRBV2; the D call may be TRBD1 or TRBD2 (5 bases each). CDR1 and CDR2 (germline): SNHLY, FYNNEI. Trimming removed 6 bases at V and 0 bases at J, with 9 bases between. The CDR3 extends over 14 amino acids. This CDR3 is CASRGDGSYNEQFF. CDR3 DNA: TGTGCCAGCAGGGGGGACGGCTCCTACAATGAGCAGTTCTTC.

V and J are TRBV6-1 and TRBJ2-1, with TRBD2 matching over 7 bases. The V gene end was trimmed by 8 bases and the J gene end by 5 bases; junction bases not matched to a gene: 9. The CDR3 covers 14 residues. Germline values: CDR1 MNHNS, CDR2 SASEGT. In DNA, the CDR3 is TGTGCCAGCGTTGGCGGGAGAGGTAACAATGAGCAGTTCTTC. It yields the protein CASVGGRGNNEQFF.

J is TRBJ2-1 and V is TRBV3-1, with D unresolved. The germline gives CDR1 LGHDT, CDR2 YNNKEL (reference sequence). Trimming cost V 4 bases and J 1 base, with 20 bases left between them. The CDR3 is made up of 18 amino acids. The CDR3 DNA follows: TGTGCCAGCAGCCCGATACCGTCCCTAGAGGCGTCCTACAATGAGCAGTTCTTC. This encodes CASSPIPSLEASYNEQFF.

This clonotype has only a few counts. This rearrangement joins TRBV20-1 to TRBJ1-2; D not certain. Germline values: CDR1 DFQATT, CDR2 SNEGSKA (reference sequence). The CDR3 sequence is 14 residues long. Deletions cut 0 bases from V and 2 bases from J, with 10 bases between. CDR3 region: CSARDLSVNYGYTF. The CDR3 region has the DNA TGCAGTGCTAGAGATCTTTCAGTCAACTATGGCTACACCTTC.

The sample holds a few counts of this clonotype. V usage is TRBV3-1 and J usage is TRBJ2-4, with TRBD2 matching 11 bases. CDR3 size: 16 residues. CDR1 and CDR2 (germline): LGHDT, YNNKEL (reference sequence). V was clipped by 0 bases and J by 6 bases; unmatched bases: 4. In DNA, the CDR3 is TGTGCCAGCAGCCAAGACCGACTAGCGGGGATAAACATTCAGTACTTC. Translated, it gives CASSQDRLAGINIQYF.